The 10 T cell receptor beta chains listed next were all sequenced from one sample in a study of OX40 agonist ivuxolimab in advanced cancers. Assay used: immunoSEQ multiplex PCR; TCRdb lists only in-frame clones, some missing. The sample gives about 90,000 clones, under 95% of which show up once; roughly 8.9% is in the top ten. The sequenced sample was CD4+ or CD8+ T cells sorted from blood, obtained in a trial of the OX40 agonist ivuxolimab. The receptors were gathered from an adult with an advanced solid tumor such as melanoma, head and neck, liver or kidney cancer.

V gene TRBV12-5 combines with J gene TRBJ2-7; D is possibly TRBD2 (5 bases). Trimming took 0 bases from V and 7 from J, leaving 19 bases between them. The CDR3 spans 16 residues. Germline loops: CDR1 LGHNT, CDR2 FRNRAP. As DNA, the CDR3 is TGTGCTAGTGGTTTGGTAGTTGGAGCGGATCCGAAGGAGCAGTACTTC. Translated: CASGLVVGADPKEQYF.

The chain is built from TRBV28 and TRBJ2-6; D remains ambiguous. The ends were cut back, 7 bases at V and 4 bases at J, with 11 bases in the middle. This CDR3 is built from 14 residues. Germline CDR1 reads MDHEN; CDR2 reads SYDVKM. The CDR3 protein is CASKHSLGANVLTF. The CDR3, as DNA: TGTGCCAGCAAACACTCTTTGGGGGCCAACGTCCTGACTTTC. Full variable domain (outside the CDR3, taken from reference TRBV28 and TRBJ2-6): DVKVTQSSRYLVKRTGEKVFLECVQDMDHENMFWYRQDPGLGLRLIYFSYDVKMKEKGDIPEGYSVSREKKERFSLILESASTNQTSMYLCASKHSLGANVLTFGAGSRLTVL.

The chain has TRBV15 and TRBJ2-7; no reliable D call. There are 16 residues in the CDR3. V gave up 1 base and J gave up 2 bases, with 15 bases separating them. Germline assignment: CDR1 LNHNV and CDR2 YYDKDF (reference sequence). This chain's CDR3 is CATSRVPPRPTYEQYF. The CDR3 DNA reads as TGTGCCACCAGCAGAGTTCCCCCCCGCCCTACCTACGAGCAGTACTTC. The entire variable domain, with the rest obtained from reference TRBV15 and TRBJ2-7, is as follows: DAMVIQNPRYQVTQFGKPVTLSCSQTLNHNVMYWYQQKSSQAPKLLFHYYDKDFNNEADTPDNFQSRRPNTSFCFLDIRSPGLGDTAMYLCATSRVPPRPTYEQYFGPGTRLTVT.

The gene calls are TRBV6-5 and TRBJ1-1; D is ambiguous. The germline V gene has CDR1 MNHEY and CDR2 SVGAGI. The CDR3 is 14 residues long. Trimming stripped 7 bases from V and 2 bases from J, with 14 bases between. The CDR3 reads CASILTEGNTEAFF. DNA of the CDR3: TGTGCCAGCATCCTAACTGAAGGCAACACTGAAGCTTTCTTT.

This rearrangement joins TRBV6-4 to TRBJ2-3; D might be TRBD1 or TRBD2, each matching 5 bases. The CDR3 has 12 amino acids. Germline lookup yields CDR1 MRHNA and CDR2 SNTAGT. Trimming removed 2 bases at V and 14 bases at J, with 14 bases between. CDR3 in amino acids: CASSDNEGPRYF. Here the CDR3 DNA reads TGTGCCAGCAGTGACAACGAGGGACCGAGGTATTTT.

J is TRBJ1-1 and V is TRBV4-1, with a weak D call TRBD1 (5 bases). CDR1 is MGHRA, CDR2 YSYEKL, per germline. V lost 3 bases and J 0 bases, leaving 20 bases between the germline ends. The CDR3 is 18 amino acids. The CDR3 DNA follows: TGCGCCAGCAGCCATCGGGACGGTAAAGAAACGATGAACACTGAAGCTTTCTTT. This sequence encodes CASSHRDGKETMNTEAFF.

V gene TRBV19 combines with J gene TRBJ1-2; D possibly corresponds to TRBD1 (5 bases). The ends were cut back, 5 bases at V and 3 bases at J, with 10 bases in the middle. Germline V gene data show CDR1 as LNHDA and CDR2 as SQIVND (reference sequence). The CDR3 extends over 13 amino acids. CDR3 region: CASSPDSYYGYTF. Written as DNA, the CDR3 is TGTGCCAGTAGTCCCGACAGTTACTATGGCTACACCTTC.

The chain employs TRBV9 and TRBJ1-5, with D possibly matching TRBD1 (6 bases). Trimming removed 1 base at V and 5 bases at J, with 10 bases between. CDR1 and CDR2 from the germline V gene are SGDLS and YYNGEE. This CDR3 comprises 14 residues. The CDR3 protein is CASSVSGGDQPQHF. The CDR3 DNA is TGTGCCAGCAGCGTATCCGGGGGCGATCAGCCCCAGCATTTT.

The rearrangement uses TRBV18 and TRBJ2-5; 9 bases agree with TRBD1. Germline values: CDR1 KGHSH, CDR2 LQKENI. V was clipped by 5 bases and J by 11 bases; unmatched bases: 24. The CDR3 runs to 18 residues. The CDR3 DNA reads as TGTGCCAGCTCAATACAAGGGACAGGGACGGGGGCTAGGAGGGAGCAGTACTTC. Translating gives CASSIQGTGTGARREQYF. The full variable domain, with the rest looked up from reference TRBV18 and TRBJ2-5, is NAGVMQNPRHLVRRRGQEARLRCSPMKGHSHVYWYRQLPEEGLKFMVYLQKENIIDESGMPKERFSAEFPKEGPSILRIQQVVRGDSAAYFCASSIQGTGTGARREQYFGPGTRLLVL.

The CDR3 spells CASSTGTTLGAFF. Written as DNA, the CDR3 is TGTGCCAGTAGTACCGGGACTACCCTGGGGGCTTTCTTT. V usage is TRBV19 and J usage is TRBJ1-1; D possibly corresponds to TRBD1 (5 bases). CDR1 LNHDA and CDR2 SQIVND come from the germline V gene (reference sequence). The CDR3 is 13 residues long. Trimming removed 4 bases at V and 11 bases at J, with 17 bases between.